This TCR beta chain was retrieved from a study of blood T cell repertoires in COVID-19. On the study more broadly: Some COVID-19 samples were acute and others convalescent; all came from the United States, Italy and Spain. T cells, B-cell-depleted T cells, or PBMCs supplied cDNA or gDNA.

Clones were read by immunoSEQ multiplex PCR, and TCRdb kept only the in-frame ones, dropping some. This table has roughly 350,000 clones, about 85% appearing once. This clone was found once. The V and J ends lost 3 bases and 2 bases, in that order; junction bases with no gene match: 4. The germline gives CDR1 LNHDA, CDR2 SQIVND (reference sequence). The CDR3 consists of 15 residues. V usage is TRBV19 and J usage is TRBJ2-3; 8 nucleotides line up with TRBD1. What was sequenced was peripheral blood. The sequence was collected from a woman aged 18-35 years with acute or convalescent COVID-19. Here the CDR3 DNA reads TGTGCCAGTAGTATCGGACAGGGATACACAGATACGCAGTATTTT. This codes for CASSIGQGYTDTQYF.